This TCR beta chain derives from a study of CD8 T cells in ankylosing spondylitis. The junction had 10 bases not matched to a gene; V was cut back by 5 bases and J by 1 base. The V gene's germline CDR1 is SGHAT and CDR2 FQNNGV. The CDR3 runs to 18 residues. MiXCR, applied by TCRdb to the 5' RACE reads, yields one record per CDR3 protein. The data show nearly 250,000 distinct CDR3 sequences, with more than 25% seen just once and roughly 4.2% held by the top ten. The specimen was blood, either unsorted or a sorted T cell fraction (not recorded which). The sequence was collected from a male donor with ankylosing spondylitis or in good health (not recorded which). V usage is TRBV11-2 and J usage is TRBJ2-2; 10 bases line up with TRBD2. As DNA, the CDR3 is TGTGCCAGCAGCCCCTCCCCTAAGCGGGGGGGGAACACCGGGGAGCTGTTTTTT. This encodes CASSPSPKRGGNTGELFF.